These T cell receptor beta chains were read from a single sample in a study of control samples from healthy donors and cancer patients. Some clones are missing from TCRdb's copy, which holds only in-frame ones; the method was immunoSEQ multiplex PCR. Recorded for this sample: about 210,000 clones. Source material: blood. Receptors originate from a woman aged 25 to 39 in good health. The CDR3 runs from the conserved cysteine through the conserved F or W. D genes are given only for firm matches.

>12|TRBJ1-6|TRBV2|.
CASSAGDSPLHF
TGTGCCAGCAGTGCAGGGGATTCACCCCTCCACTTT
>16|TRBJ2-1|TRBV4-1|.
CASSQEDTSSYNEQFF
TGCGCCAGCAGCCAAGAAGACACGAGCTCCTACAATGAGCAGTTCTTC
>14|TRBJ1-1|TRBV28|.
CATGPLERNTEAFF
TGTGCCACCGGACCCCTGGAAAGGAACACTGAAGCTTTCTTT
>13|TRBJ1-4|TRBV18|.
CASSPGENEKLFF
TGTGCCAGCTCACCGGGAGAGAATGAAAAACTGTTTTTT
>14|TRBJ1-5|TRBV3-1/TRBV3-2|TRBD1
CASSQGTGNQPQHF
TGTGCCAGCAGCCAAGGGACAGGGAATCAGCCCCAGCATTTT
>14|TRBJ2-7|TRBV29-1|.
CSVSERRGSHEQYF
TGCAGCGTTAGTGAGCGGAGGGGATCCCACGAGCAGTACTTC
>14|TRBJ1-1|TRBV2|.
CASRNPPPNTEAFF
TGTGCCAGCAGGAACCCCCCACCGAACACTGAAGCTTTCTTT
>11|TRBJ2-7|TRBV30|TRBD1
CAWSVGTGYLF
TGTGCCTGGAGTGTCGGGACAGGATACCTCTTC
>12|TRBJ2-1|TRBV9|.
CASSVRPHEQFF
TGTGCCAGCAGCGTACGCCCGCATGAGCAGTTCTTC
>15|TRBJ1-5|TRBV6-5|.
CASSYSPYSNQPQHF
TGTGCCAGCAGTTACTCCCCATATAGCAATCAGCCCCAGCATTTT
>16|TRBJ1-4|TRBV9|TRBD1
CASTPRGTGINEKLFF
TGTGCCAGCACCCCCCGAGGGACAGGAATTAATGAAAAACTGTTTTTT
>14|TRBJ2-1|TRBV18|.
CASSRGRQHNEQFF
TGTGCCAGCTCCCGGGGTCGCCAGCACAATGAGCAGTTCTTC
>17|TRBJ1-5|TRBV21-1|.
CASSKGPGLYSNQPQHF
TGTGCCAGCAGCAAAGGACCAGGCCTCTATAGCAATCAGCCCCAGCATTTT
>14|TRBJ2-7|TRBV6-6|.
CASSSRQQPYEQYF
TGTGCCAGCAGTTCCCGACAGCAACCCTACGAGCAGTACTTC
>18|TRBJ1-2|TRBV27|.
CASSLDSRGRLGNYGYTF
TGTGCCAGCAGTTTGGATAGTCGGGGGCGCCTGGGCAACTATGGCTACACCTTC
>15|TRBJ2-6|TRBV27|.
CASRRTVSGANVLTF
TGTGCCAGCCGGCGGACCGTCTCTGGGGCCAACGTCCTGACTTTC
>16|TRBJ1-6|TRBV6-5|.
CASSYSLRSGRAPLHF
TGTGCCAGCAGTTACTCTCTTAGGTCGGGGCGAGCACCCCTCCACTTT
>20|TRBJ2-3|TRBV19|TRBD2
CASSTRLFLAGGYTTDTQYF
TGTGCCAGTAGTACCCGATTATTTCTAGCGGGGGGTTACACGACAGATACGCAGTATTTT
>15|TRBJ2-3|TRBV4-3|.
CASSQEGGGTDTQYF
TGCGCCAGCAGCCAAGAAGGAGGCGGCACAGATACGCAGTATTTT
>16|TRBJ1-6|TRBV9|.
CASSVGVGTHNSPLHF
TGTGCCAGCAGCGTAGGAGTAGGGACACATAATTCACCCCTCCACTTT
>15|TRBJ2-1|TRBV18|TRBD1
CASSWDRVSYNEQFF
TGTGCCAGCTCTTGGGACAGAGTCTCCTACAATGAGCAGTTCTTC
>14|TRBJ1-4|TRBV7-2|.
CASSPDWRSEKLFF
TGTGCCAGCAGCCCGGACTGGAGGTCCGAAAAACTGTTTTTT
>12|TRBJ2-5|TRBV5-6|.
CASSLWTETQYF
TGTGCCAGCAGCTTGTGGACGGAGACCCAGTACTTC
>14|TRBJ2-5|TRBV10-3|TRBD1
CAISVLGGEETQYF
TGTGCCATCAGTGTACTAGGGGGCGAAGAGACCCAGTACTTC